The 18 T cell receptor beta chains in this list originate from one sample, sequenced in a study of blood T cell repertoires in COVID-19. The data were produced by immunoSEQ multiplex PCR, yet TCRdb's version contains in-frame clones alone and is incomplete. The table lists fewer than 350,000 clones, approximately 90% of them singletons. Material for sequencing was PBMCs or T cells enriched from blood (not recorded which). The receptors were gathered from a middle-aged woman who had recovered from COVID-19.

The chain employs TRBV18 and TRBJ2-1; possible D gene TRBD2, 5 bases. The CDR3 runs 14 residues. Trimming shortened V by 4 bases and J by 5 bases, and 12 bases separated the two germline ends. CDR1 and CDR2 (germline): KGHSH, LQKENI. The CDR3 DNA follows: TGTGCCAGCTCACTAAGGGCAGCGGACAATGAGCAGTTCTTC. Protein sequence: CASSLRAADNEQFF.

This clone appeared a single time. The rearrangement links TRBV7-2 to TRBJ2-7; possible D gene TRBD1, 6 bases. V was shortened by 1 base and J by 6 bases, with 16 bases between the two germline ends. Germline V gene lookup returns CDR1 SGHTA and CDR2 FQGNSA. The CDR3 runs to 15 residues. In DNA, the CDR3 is TGTGCCAGCAGCTTAGGGCCAGGGGTACAGTTCGAGCAGTACTTC. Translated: CASSLGPGVQFEQYF.

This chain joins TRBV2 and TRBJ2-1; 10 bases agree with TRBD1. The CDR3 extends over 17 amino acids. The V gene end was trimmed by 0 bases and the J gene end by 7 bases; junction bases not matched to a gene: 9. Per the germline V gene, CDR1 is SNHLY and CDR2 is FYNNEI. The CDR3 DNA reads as TGTGCCAGCAGTGAAGCGCTTAGGCGGGACAGGGGAAATGAGCAGTTCTTC. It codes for CASSEALRRDRGNEQFF.

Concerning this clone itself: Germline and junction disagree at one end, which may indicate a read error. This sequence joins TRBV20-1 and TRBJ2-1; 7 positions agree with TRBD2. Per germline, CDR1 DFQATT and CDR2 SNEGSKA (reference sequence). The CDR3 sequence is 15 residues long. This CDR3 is CSASSVGGPYDEQFF. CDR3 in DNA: TGCAGTGCTAGTTCGGTGGGAGGGCCCTACGATGAGCAGTTCTTC.

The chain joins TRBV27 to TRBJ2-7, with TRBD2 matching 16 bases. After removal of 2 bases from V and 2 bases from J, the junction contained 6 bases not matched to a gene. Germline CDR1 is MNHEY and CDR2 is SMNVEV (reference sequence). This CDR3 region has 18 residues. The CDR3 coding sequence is TGTGCCAGCAGTTTAGCGGGACTAGCGGGAGGGCCTGCCTACGAGCAGTACTTC. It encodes CASSLAGLAGGPAYEQYF.

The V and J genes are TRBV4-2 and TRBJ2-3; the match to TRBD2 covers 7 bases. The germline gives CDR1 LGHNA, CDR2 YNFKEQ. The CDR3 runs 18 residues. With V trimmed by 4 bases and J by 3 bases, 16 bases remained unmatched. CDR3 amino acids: CASSPRNPSAGVTDTQYF. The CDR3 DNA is TGTGCCAGCAGCCCCCGCAATCCCTCCGCGGGAGTTACAGATACGCAGTATTTT.

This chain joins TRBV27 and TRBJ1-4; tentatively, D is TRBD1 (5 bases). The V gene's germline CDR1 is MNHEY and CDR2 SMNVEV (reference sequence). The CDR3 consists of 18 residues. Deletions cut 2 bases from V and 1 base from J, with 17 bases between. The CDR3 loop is CASSLRFGGGKTNEKLFF. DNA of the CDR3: TGTGCCAGCAGTTTACGTTTCGGGGGGGGGAAAACTAATGAAAAACTGTTTTTT.

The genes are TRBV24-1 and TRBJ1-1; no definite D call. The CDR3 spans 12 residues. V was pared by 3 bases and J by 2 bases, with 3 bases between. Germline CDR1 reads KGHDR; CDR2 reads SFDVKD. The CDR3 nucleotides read TGTGCCACCAGTGATCCTAACACTGAAGCTTTCTTT. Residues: CATSDPNTEAFF.

This chain's CDR3 is CASRLQRDKLEKLFF. In nucleotides, the CDR3 is TGTGCAAGTCGCTTACAGCGGGACAAGCTTGAAAAACTGTTTTTT. The V and J genes are TRBV12-2 and TRBJ1-4. TRBV12-2 is a documented pseudogene. The length of the CDR3 is 15 residues.

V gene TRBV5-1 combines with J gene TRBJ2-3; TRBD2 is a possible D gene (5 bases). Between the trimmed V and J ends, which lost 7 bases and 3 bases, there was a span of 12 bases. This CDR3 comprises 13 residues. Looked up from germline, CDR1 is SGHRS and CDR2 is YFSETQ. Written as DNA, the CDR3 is TGCGCCAGCTCTCGGGGTGGGACAGATACGCAGTATTTT. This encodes CASSRGGTDTQYF.

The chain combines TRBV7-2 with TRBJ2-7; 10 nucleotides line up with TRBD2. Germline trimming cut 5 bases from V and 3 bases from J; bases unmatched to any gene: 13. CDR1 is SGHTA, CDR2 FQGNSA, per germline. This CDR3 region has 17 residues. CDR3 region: CASSLPNSGRSHYEQYF. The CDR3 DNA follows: TGTGCCAGCAGCCTACCCAATAGCGGGAGGTCGCACTACGAGCAGTACTTC.

As DNA, the CDR3 is TGCGCCAGCAGCCTGGACGCCCCCGGACAGAACACTGAAGCTTTCTTT. Translating gives CASSLDAPGQNTEAFF. The V call is TRBV4-3, the J call TRBJ1-1; a possible D gene is TRBD1 (5 bases). V was trimmed by 4 bases and J by 1 base, leaving 16 bases between them. The CDR3 runs 16 residues. Germline CDR1 and CDR2: LGHNA and YSLEER.

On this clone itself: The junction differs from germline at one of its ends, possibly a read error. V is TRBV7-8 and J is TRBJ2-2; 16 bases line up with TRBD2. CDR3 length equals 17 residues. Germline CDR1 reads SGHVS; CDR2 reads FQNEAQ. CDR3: CASSLAGLAGGHGELFF. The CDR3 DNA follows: TGTGCCAGCAGCCTAGCGGGACTAGCGGGAGGGCACGGGGAGCTGTTTTTT.

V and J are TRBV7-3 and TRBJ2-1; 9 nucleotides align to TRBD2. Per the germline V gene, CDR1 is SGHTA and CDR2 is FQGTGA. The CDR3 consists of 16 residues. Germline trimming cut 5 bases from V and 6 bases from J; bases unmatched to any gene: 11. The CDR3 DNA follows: TGTGCCAGCAGCCTCCGCGGGACTAGCTTGACCAATGAGCAGTTCTTC. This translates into CASSLRGTSLTNEQFF.

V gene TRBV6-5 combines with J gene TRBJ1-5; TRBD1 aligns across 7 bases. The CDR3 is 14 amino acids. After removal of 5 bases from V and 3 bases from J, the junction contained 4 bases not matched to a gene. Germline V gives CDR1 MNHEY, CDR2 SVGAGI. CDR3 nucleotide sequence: TGTGCCAGCAGTCTGGACAGGTCCAATCAGCCCCAGCATTTT. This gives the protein CASSLDRSNQPQHF.

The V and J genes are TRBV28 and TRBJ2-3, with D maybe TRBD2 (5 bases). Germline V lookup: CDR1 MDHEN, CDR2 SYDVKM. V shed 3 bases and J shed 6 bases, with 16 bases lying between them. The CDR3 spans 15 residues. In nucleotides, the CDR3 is TGTGCCAGCAGTTTGAGCGGCACTCCGGGGGATACGCAGTATTTT. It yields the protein CASSLSGTPGDTQYF.

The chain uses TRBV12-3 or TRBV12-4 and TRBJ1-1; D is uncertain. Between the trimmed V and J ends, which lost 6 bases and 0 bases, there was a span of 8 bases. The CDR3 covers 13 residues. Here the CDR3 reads CASSRVMNTEAFF. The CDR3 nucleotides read TGTGCCAGCAGCCGCGTTATGAACACTGAAGCTTTCTTT.

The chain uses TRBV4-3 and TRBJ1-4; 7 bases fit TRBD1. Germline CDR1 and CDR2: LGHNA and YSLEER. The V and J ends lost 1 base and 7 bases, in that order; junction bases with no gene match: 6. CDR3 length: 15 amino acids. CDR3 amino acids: CASSQGDRVGEKLFF. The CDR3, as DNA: TGCGCCAGCAGCCAAGGTGACAGGGTCGGTGAAAAACTGTTTTTT.